Listed below are T cell receptor beta chains from one sample, sequenced in a study of cytomegalovirus exposure and HLA in healthy donors. TCRdb's copy holds only in-frame clones and misses some; the assay was immunoSEQ multiplex PCR. The sample shows about 130,000 clones, 55% to 75% of them seen only once. The material sequenced was PBMCs. These receptor sequences come from a human donor in good health. Both conserved end residues are part of each CDR3. The D gene is left open where the match is weak. Rows give clone size only sometimes, using once, few, many, or a class for an expanded clone.

>TRBJ2-5|TRBV9|.|.
TGTGCCAGCAGCGTAGCTCTCGACCAAGAGACCCAGTACTTC
CASSVALDQETQYF
>TRBJ1-5|TRBV11-2|.|.
TGTGCCAGCAGCTTAGGCCCTGGGGAGAATCAGCCCCAGCATTTT
CASSLGPGENQPQHF
>TRBJ1-4|TRBV9|.|TRBD1
TGTGCCAGCAGCACAGGGACAGGAGCTAATGAAAAACTGTTTTTT
CASSTGTGANEKLFF
>TRBJ1-3|TRBV7-9|.|TRBD1
TGTGCCAGCAGCCTAAGGACAGGTTCTGGAAACACCATATATTTT
CASSLRTGSGNTIYF
>TRBJ1-1|TRBV28|.|.
TGTGCCAGCAGAAAGAGGGGAGGTACGGGGACTGAAGCTTTCTTT
CASRKRGGTGTEAFF
>TRBJ2-7|TRBV5-6|.|TRBD1
TGTGCCAGCAGCTCGGTTCCGGGACAGGGCCACGAGCAGTACTTC
CASSSVPGQGHEQYF
>TRBJ2-7|TRBV27|.|TRBD1
TGTGCCAGCAGTACCTCCTGGGACAGACAGGACGAGCAGTACTTC
CASSTSWDRQDEQYF
>TRBJ2-2|TRBV4-3|few|.
TGCGCCAGCAGCCAAGATATCGGGGACTCCGGGGAGCTGTTTTTT
CASSQDIGDSGELFF
>TRBJ1-2|TRBV6-5|.|.
TGTGCCAGCAGTTACACCGGCCAGGGTAAAGGCTACACCTTC
CASSYTGQGKGYTF
>TRBJ1-5|TRBV19|.|TRBD1
TGTGCCAGTGGTGTAGTTAGGCAGGGGGTGGGTCAGCCCCAGCATTTT
CASGVVRQGVGQPQHF
>TRBJ2-2|TRBV12-5|once|TRBD2
TGTGCTAGTGGTCACAATGCGGGGGGCCCAAACACCGGGGAGCTGTTTTTT
CASGHNAGGPNTGELFF
>TRBJ1-2|TRBV29-1|.|.
TGCAGCGCATCCCTGTCGACGGACAGTAGCTACACCTTC
CSASLSTDSSYTF
>TRBJ1-1|TRBV18|.|.
TGTGCCAGCTCACCGCACAGGGAGATTGAAGCTTTCTTT
CASSPHREIEAFF
>TRBJ2-2|TRBV7-2|.|TRBD1
TGTGCCAGCAGCAGAAATCCGACCGGGACAGGGAACACCGGGGAGCTGTTTTTT
CASSRNPTGTGNTGELFF
>TRBJ2-2|TRBV7-2|.|TRBD2
TGTGCCAGCAGCTCACCGGGACTAGCGGTATCCGGGGAGCTGTTTTTT
CASSSPGLAVSGELFF
>TRBJ2-3|TRBV6-1|.|.
TGTGCCAGCAGTCGGTCCACAGATACGCAGTATTTT
CASSRSTDTQYF
>TRBJ2-7|TRBV2|few|TRBD2
TGTGCCAGCAGTGATCCCCGACTAGCGGGGAACTACGAGCAGTACTTC
CASSDPRLAGNYEQYF
>TRBJ2-5|TRBV11-2|.|TRBD1
TGTGCCAGCAGCTCGCAGGGGGCGCGAGAGACCCAGTACTTC
CASSSQGARETQYF
>TRBJ2-3|TRBV28|.|TRBD1
TGTGCCAGCAGGCGACAGGGGGTTGTATCCGCTCTCACAGATACGCAGTATTTT
CASRRQGVVSALTDTQYF
>TRBJ2-3|TRBV18|.|.
TGTGCCAGCTCAGCCACTAGGGGCACAGATACGCAGTATTTT
CASSATRGTDTQYF
>TRBJ1-4|TRBV27|.|TRBD1
TGTGCCAGCAGCCAAACAGGGGCCTGGCAAAAACTGTTTTTT
CASSQTGAWQKLFF
>TRBJ2-7|TRBV27|.|TRBD1
TGTGCCAGCAGTCGCTTCCGGGACAGGGTGTTCGAGCAGTACTTC
CASSRFRDRVFEQYF